This TCR beta chain originates from a study of blood T cell repertoires in COVID-19. Across the study: Samples of COVID-19 (acute and convalescent) were obtained from the United States, Italy and Spain. Nucleic acid was either cDNA or gDNA, and it came from T cells, B-cell-depleted T cells, or PBMCs.

CDR1 SGHRS and CDR2 YFSETQ come from the germline V gene. This CDR3 spans 14 amino acids. V dropped 0 bases and J dropped 2 bases, with 5 bases sitting between them. In the source study's methods: Reference gene primer amplification gave nucleated cell count estimates. The repertoire was sequenced with immunoSEQ multiplex PCR; TCRdb's copy has only in-frame clones and lacks some. V and J calls and clone size are copied from that table; D and trimming were computed from the DNA. This sample has around 250,000 clones, with more than 75% found just once. In its sample, this clone was seen once. Input material: peripheral blood. The chain has TRBV5-1 and TRBJ1-4; D is uncertain. This receptor was taken from a woman aged 70-85 years with active or convalescent COVID-19. The CDR3 sequence is CASSLGRTNEKLFF. CDR3 sequence (DNA): TGCGCCAGCAGCTTGGGGAGGACTAATGAAAAACTGTTTTTT.